Described below is a single TCR beta chain sequence and its context. Data came from immunoSEQ multiplex PCR; TCRdb stores just in-frame clones and leaves some out. Here the sample spans roughly 69,000 clones, roughly 90% being singletons. These data come from a study of T cell changes during pregnancy in multiple sclerosis. With V trimmed by 4 bases and J by 6 bases, 10 bases remained unmatched. Germline values: CDR1 SQVTM, CDR2 ANQGSEA. This CDR3 has 15 residues. This TCR was recovered from a female donor with multiple sclerosis, enrolled in a pregnancy study. This rearrangement joins TRBV29-1 to TRBJ1-5; 9 nucleotides agree with TRBD1. Sequencing was performed on peripheral blood, taken in the second trimester of pregnancy. The CDR3 DNA sequence: TGCAGCGTTGTGATTCAACAGGGGGCCTTTCAGCCCCAGCATTTT. Translation: CSVVIQQGAFQPQHF.